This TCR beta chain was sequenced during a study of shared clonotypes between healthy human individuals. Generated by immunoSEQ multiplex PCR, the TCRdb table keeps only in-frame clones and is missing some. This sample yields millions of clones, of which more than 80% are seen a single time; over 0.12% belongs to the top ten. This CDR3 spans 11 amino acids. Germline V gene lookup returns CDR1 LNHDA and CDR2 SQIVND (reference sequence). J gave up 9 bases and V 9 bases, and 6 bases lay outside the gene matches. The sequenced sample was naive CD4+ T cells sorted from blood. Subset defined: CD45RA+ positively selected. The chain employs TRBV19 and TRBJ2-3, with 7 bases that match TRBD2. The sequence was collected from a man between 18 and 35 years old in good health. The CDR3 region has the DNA TGTGCCAGCTGGGCTAGCGGCACGCAGTATTTT. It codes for CASWASGTQYF.